A single sample is the source of the 28 T cell receptor beta chains below, sequenced in a study of blood T cell repertoires in COVID-19. TCRdb's copy holds only in-frame clones and misses some; the assay was immunoSEQ multiplex PCR. The data contain 150,000 to 200,000 clones, around 87% of them seen just once; the ten biggest clones take up about 0.98%. Material: peripheral blood. The source of these receptors is a man aged 18 to 30 with acute or convalescent COVID-19.

This chain connects TRBV4-2 to TRBJ2-3; 8 positions match TRBD1. The CDR3 is 17 residues long. With V trimmed by 1 base and J by 1 base, 7 bases remained unmatched. Germline V gives CDR1 LGHNA, CDR2 YNFKEQ. The CDR3 reads CASSQVLGQGGTDTQYF. The CDR3 DNA follows: TGTGCCAGCAGCCAAGTTCTCGGACAGGGAGGCACAGATACGCAGTATTTT.

The J gene is TRBJ1-4, the V gene TRBV4-1, with D unclear. The CDR3 extends over 14 amino acids. The germline CDR1 and CDR2 sequences are MGHRA and YSYEKL. V was trimmed by 3 bases and J by 5 bases, leaving 10 bases between them. DNA of the CDR3: TGCGCCAGCAGCCAGGTCAGCGAAAATGAAAAACTGTTTTTT. Its protein is CASSQVSENEKLFF.

The chain uses TRBV7-6 and TRBJ2-1, with 8 bases fitting TRBD2. CDR1 is SGHVS, CDR2 FNYEAQ, per germline. V was pared by 8 bases and J by 6 bases, with 6 bases of the junction left unmatched. This CDR3 region has 13 residues. CDR3 DNA: TGTGCCAGCGGGTCGGGGGGGTTCAATGAGCAGTTCTTC. Translated, it gives CASGSGGFNEQFF.

This chain joins TRBV19 and TRBJ1-1; the D is unclear. Per the germline V gene, CDR1 is LNHDA and CDR2 is SQIVND (reference sequence). The CDR3 extends over 13 amino acids. The V and J ends lost 5 bases and 1 base respectively, with 8 bases between them. The CDR3 protein is CASSERRNTEAFF. Here the CDR3 DNA reads TGTGCCAGTAGTGAGAGAAGGAACACTGAAGCTTTCTTT.

V usage is TRBV3-1 (or the pseudogene TRBV3-2) and J usage is TRBJ1-1; D gene uncertain. Germline values: CDR1 LGHDT, CDR2 YNNKEL (reference sequence). The length of the CDR3 is 14 residues. Trimming took off 1 base at V and 5 bases at J, with 11 bases between the two ends. The chain's CDR3 is CASSQGLGETEAFF. CDR3 DNA sequence: TGTGCCAGCAGCCAAGGGTTGGGAGAGACTGAAGCTTTCTTT.

The chain couples TRBV7-3 to TRBJ2-3, with no clear D. Germline V CDR1 and CDR2: SGHTA, FQGTGA. Between the trimmed V and J ends, which lost 1 base and 6 bases, there was a span of 8 bases. The CDR3 extends over 13 amino acids. This chain's CDR3 is CASSLMGPDTQYF. The CDR3 region has the DNA TGTGCCAGCAGCTTAATGGGCCCCGATACGCAGTATTTT.

The chain carries TRBV5-4 and TRBJ2-2; the match to TRBD2 covers 12 bases. After removal of 0 bases from V and 7 bases from J, the junction contained 4 bases not matched to a gene. CDR1 and CDR2 from the germline V gene are SGHNT and YYREEE (reference sequence). The CDR3 is 16 residues long. The CDR3 loop is CASSLASGGVIGELFF. The DNA for the CDR3 is TGTGCCAGCAGCTTGGCTAGCGGGGGGGTTATCGGGGAGCTGTTTTTT.

V usage is TRBV5-5 and J usage is TRBJ2-3, with 8 bases aligning to TRBD2. V lost 4 bases, J lost 2 bases, and 15 bases stayed unmatched. CDR3 length equals 18 residues. The germline V gene encodes CDR1 SGHKS and CDR2 YYEKEE (reference sequence). The CDR3 DNA reads TGTGCCAGCAGCACTAAACCAACAAAGCGGGGGCCCACAGATACGCAGTATTTT. This codes for CASSTKPTKRGPTDTQYF.

The chain joins TRBV11-1 to TRBJ1-4; 8 bases are shared with TRBD1. The CDR3 has 14 residues. V was pared by 5 bases and J by 7 bases, with 6 bases of the junction left unmatched. Germline V lookup: CDR1 SGHAT, CDR2 FQDESV (reference sequence). In DNA, the CDR3 is TGTGCCAGCAGCCCAGGGGGCGCCGGTGAAAAACTGTTTTTT. It encodes CASSPGGAGEKLFF.

The chain combines TRBV4-1 with TRBJ1-3, with 9 bases identical to TRBD1. Germline V lookup: CDR1 MGHRA, CDR2 YSYEKL. Unmatched junction bases numbered 3, after V lost 1 base and J lost 8 bases. The CDR3 extends over 14 amino acids. CDR3 in amino acids: CASSQGQGGHTIYF. As DNA, the CDR3 is TGCGCCAGCAGCCAAGGACAGGGGGGTCACACCATATATTTT.

V and J are TRBV13 and TRBJ2-2; TRBD2 matches 9 bases. V was pared by 4 bases and J by 0 bases, with 15 bases of the junction left unmatched. This CDR3 comprises 20 residues. CDR1 is PRHDT and CDR2 is FYEKMQ in the germline V gene (reference sequence). In DNA, the CDR3 is TGTGCCAGCAGCTCCCCGGGACTAGCAGAGAGCCAAGCGAACACCGGGGAGCTGTTTTTT. Protein sequence: CASSSPGLAESQANTGELFF.

A few counts support this clone. The chain links TRBV7-8 to TRBJ1-1; no clear D. Germline assignment: CDR1 SGHVS and CDR2 FQNEAQ. This CDR3 spans 19 amino acids. V lost 5 bases, J lost 0 bases, and 25 bases lay in between. In nucleotides, the CDR3 is TGTGCCAGCAGCCCAAATTACGATGTCGCCAGGTTCATGAACACTGAAGCTTTCTTT. This gives the protein CASSPNYDVARFMNTEAFF.

This sequence joins TRBV7-2 and TRBJ2-1; TRBD2 agrees at 13 bases. Germline trimming cut 5 bases from V and 10 bases from J; bases unmatched to any gene: 8. Germline CDR1 and CDR2: SGHTA and FQGNSA. CDR3 length: 15 residues. DNA for the CDR3: TGTGCCAGCAGCCAAACTAGCGGGGGGGCAGGGGAGCAGTTCTTC. This translates into CASSQTSGGAGEQFF. Full variable domain (rest looked up from reference TRBV7-2 and TRBJ2-1): GAGVSQSPSNKVTEKGKDVELRCDPISGHTALYWYRQSLGQGLEFLIYFQGNSAPDKSGLPSDRFSAERTGGSVSTLTIQRTQQEDSAVYLCASSQTSGGAGEQFFGPGTRLTVL.

This chain links TRBV5-1 with TRBJ2-2; D not certain. V lost 4 bases, J lost 6 bases, and 25 bases lay in between. The CDR3 runs 18 residues. Germline V gene lookup returns CDR1 SGHRS and CDR2 YFSETQ. The CDR3 sequence: CASSPVVKAGRFAGELFF. CDR3 DNA sequence: TGCGCCAGCAGCCCGGTCGTTAAGGCAGGTCGATTTGCCGGGGAGCTGTTTTTT.

The V gene is TRBV12-5, the J gene TRBJ1-2, with 8 bases fitting TRBD1. CDR1 is LGHNT and CDR2 is FRNRAP in the germline V gene. V dropped 6 bases and J dropped 6; count of bases not matched to a gene: 9. The CDR3 loop spans 14 amino acids. DNA of the CDR3: TGTGCTAGTGGCACAGGGGGGGCCGTTCATGGCTACACCTTC. This codes for CASGTGGAVHGYTF. Full variable domain (outside the CDR3, taken from reference TRBV12-5 and TRBJ1-2): DARVTQTPRHKVTEMGQEVTMRCQPILGHNTVFWYRQTMMQGLELLAYFRNRAPLDDSGMPKDRFSAEMPDATLATLKIQPSEPRDSAVYFCASGTGGAVHGYTFGSGTRLTVV.

The chain employs TRBV6-2 or TRBV6-3 and TRBJ2-3; TRBD2 matches at 10 bases. This CDR3 region has 16 residues. The germline V gene has CDR1 MNHEY and CDR2 SVGEGT. The V segment lost 2 bases and the J segment 6 bases; nucleotides outside the gene matches: 8. In DNA, the CDR3 is TGTGCCAGCAGTTACCCAGGACTAGCGGATCTTGATACGCAGTATTTT. It specifies CASSYPGLADLDTQYF.

The chain uses TRBV28 and TRBJ1-5, with unresolved D. With 6 bases removed from V and 9 bases from J, the gap between germline ends came to 15 bases. This CDR3 has 13 amino acids. Germline V CDR1 and CDR2: MDHEN, SYDVKM. The CDR3 coding sequence is TGTGCCAGCAGGGACCTGGCGGGTAGGCCCCAGCATTTT. Residues: CASRDLAGRPQHF.

The chain is built from TRBV19 and TRBJ2-2, with D possibly TRBD2 on 7 matching bases. The CDR3 covers 16 residues. Germline V gene data show CDR1 as LNHDA and CDR2 as SQIVND (reference sequence). Deletions cut 8 bases from V and 2 bases from J, with 18 bases between. The CDR3 is CASVRWGGLNTGELFF. In DNA, the CDR3 is TGTGCCAGTGTCCGGTGGGGGGGCTTAAACACCGGGGAGCTGTTTTTT.

This chain connects TRBV5-3 to TRBJ2-7; 11 bases fit TRBD1. TRBV5-3 is designated an ORF whose function remains uncertain. The CDR3 has 15 amino acids. The trim removed 5 bases at V and 0 bases at J, leaving 4 bases unmatched. CDR3 residues: CARRDRGHYSYEQYF. The CDR3 DNA reads as TGTGCCAGAAGGGACAGGGGGCACTACTCCTACGAGCAGTACTTC.

Remarks on this clone: The same CDR3 is also encoded by other DNA sequences in this sample. This chain uses TRBV14 with TRBJ1-2; D is unresolved. Trimming stripped 2 bases from V and 3 bases from J, with 7 bases between. This CDR3 comprises 13 residues. Germline V lookup: CDR1 SGHDN, CDR2 FVKESK. CDR3 nucleotides: TGTGCCAGCAGCCAAAACAGAGACTATGGCTACACCTTC. Its translation: CASSQNRDYGYTF.

This clone was observed a few times. CDR3 sequence (DNA): TGCGCCAGCAGCCAAGATCCGGGAACAGGGTTTTACCAAGAGACCCAGTACTTC. It codes for CASSQDPGTGFYQETQYF. The chain links TRBV4-1 to TRBJ2-5; tentative D call: TRBD1 (6 bases). Trimming stripped 0 bases from V and 0 bases from J, with 17 bases between. The CDR3 covers 18 residues. In germline, CDR1 is MGHRA, CDR2 YSYEKL.

The chain employs TRBV7-9 and TRBJ2-1; D unclear. Trimming pared 2 bases from V and 2 bases from J, leaving 13 bases between. CDR3 size: 16 residues. Germline-derived CDR1 and CDR2 are SEHNR and FQNEAQ (reference sequence). The CDR3 is CASSLMSPTTYNEQFF. CDR3 nucleotide sequence: TGTGCCAGCAGCTTAATGTCTCCTACCACCTACAATGAGCAGTTCTTC.

V usage is TRBV18 and J usage is TRBJ1-5; TRBD1 is a possible D gene (6 bases). The V and J ends lost 3 bases and 4 bases respectively, with 13 bases between them. This CDR3 is built from 15 residues. The germline V gene encodes CDR1 KGHSH and CDR2 LQKENI. This chain's CDR3 is CASSPGAQGNQPQHF. The CDR3 coding sequence is TGTGCCAGCTCACCGGGGGCGCAGGGTAATCAGCCCCAGCATTTT.

The rearrangement joins TRBV19 to TRBJ1-2; 7 bases map to TRBD1. Per germline, CDR1 LNHDA and CDR2 SQIVND (reference sequence). J lost 8 bases, V lost 5 bases, and 11 bases had no gene match. The CDR3 consists of 14 residues. Here the CDR3 DNA reads TGTGCCAGTAGTCCCGGAGACAGGGCTGGAGGCTACACCTTC. Protein: CASSPGDRAGGYTF. The variable domain in full, completed from reference TRBV19 and TRBJ1-2, reads DGGITQSPKYLFRKEGQNVTLSCEQNLNHDAMYWYRQDPGQGLRLIYYSQIVNDFQKGDIAEGYSVSREKKESFPLTVTSAQKNPTAFYLCASSPGDRAGGYTFGSGTRLTVV.

This chain uses TRBV2 with TRBJ1-4; TRBD1 matches 11 bases. V gave up 3 bases and J gave up 7 bases; unmatched junction bases: 4. CDR3 length: 15 residues. Germline V gene sequence: CDR1 SNHLY, CDR2 FYNNEI. DNA of the CDR3: TGTGCCAGCAGTGAGGGGACAGGGGGACGTGAAAAACTGTTTTTT. Its protein product is CASSEGTGGREKLFF.

The chain uses TRBV12-5 and TRBJ2-5, with TRBD2 matching over 9 bases. This CDR3 region has 19 residues. CDR1 is LGHNT and CDR2 is FRNRAP in the germline V gene. Trimming at V came to 7 bases and at J to 7 bases, leaving 25 bases not matched to a gene. Here the CDR3 reads CASALPVEVSSGAHGTQYF. CDR3 bases: TGTGCTAGTGCCCTGCCAGTGGAGGTGTCTAGCGGGGCCCATGGGACCCAGTACTTC.

The V call is TRBV6-5, the J call TRBJ1-1; D may be TRBD1 (6 bases). The CDR3 sequence is 13 residues long. Germline V gene lookup returns CDR1 MNHEY and CDR2 SVGAGI. The V end lost 5 bases, the J end lost 1 base, and 8 bases lay between the germline ends. This chain's CDR3 is CASSPQGNTEAFF. CDR3 DNA: TGTGCCAGCAGTCCACAGGGGAACACTGAAGCTTTCTTT.

The J gene is TRBJ1-2, the V gene TRBV3-1 (or the pseudogene TRBV3-2); D is undetermined. There are 13 residues in the CDR3. The V gene lost 4 bases and the J gene lost 5 bases, with 11 bases spanning the gap. Germline CDR1 and CDR2: LGHDT and YNNKEL (reference sequence). The CDR3 protein is CASSLARRYGYTF. CDR3 in DNA: TGTGCCAGCAGCCTAGCGAGGCGGTATGGCTACACCTTC.